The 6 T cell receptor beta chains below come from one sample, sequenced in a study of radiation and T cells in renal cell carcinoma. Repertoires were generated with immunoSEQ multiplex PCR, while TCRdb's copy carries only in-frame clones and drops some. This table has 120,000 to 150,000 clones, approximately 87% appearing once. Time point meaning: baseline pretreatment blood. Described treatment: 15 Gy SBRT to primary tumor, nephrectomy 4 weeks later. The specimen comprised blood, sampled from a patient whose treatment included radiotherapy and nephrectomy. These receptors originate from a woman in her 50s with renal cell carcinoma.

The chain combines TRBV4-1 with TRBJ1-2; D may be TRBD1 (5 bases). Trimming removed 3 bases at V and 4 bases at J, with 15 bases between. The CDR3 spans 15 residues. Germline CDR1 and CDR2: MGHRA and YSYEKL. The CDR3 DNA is TGCGCCAGCAGCCACTATTCGACAGTTGTCTATGGCTACACCTTC. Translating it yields CASSHYSTVVYGYTF.

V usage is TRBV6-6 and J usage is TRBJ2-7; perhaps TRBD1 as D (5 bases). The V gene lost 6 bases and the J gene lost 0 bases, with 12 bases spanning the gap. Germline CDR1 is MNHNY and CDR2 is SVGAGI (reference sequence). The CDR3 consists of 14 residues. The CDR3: CASSYHDSSYEQYF. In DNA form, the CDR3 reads TGTGCCAGCAGCTACCACGACAGCTCCTACGAGCAGTACTTC.

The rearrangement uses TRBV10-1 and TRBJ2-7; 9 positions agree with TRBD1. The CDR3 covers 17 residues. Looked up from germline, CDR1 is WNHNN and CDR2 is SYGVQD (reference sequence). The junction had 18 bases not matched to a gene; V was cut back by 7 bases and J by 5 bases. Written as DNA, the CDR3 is TGCGCCAGCACCCCCAGCGGGGACAGGGTCGTTTTCGACGAGCAGTACTTC. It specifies CASTPSGDRVVFDEQYF.

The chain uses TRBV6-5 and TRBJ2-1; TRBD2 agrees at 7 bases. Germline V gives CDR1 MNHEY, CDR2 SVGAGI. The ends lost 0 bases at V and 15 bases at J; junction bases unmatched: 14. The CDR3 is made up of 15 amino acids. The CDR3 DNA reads TGTGCCAGCAGTTACTCCGGGACTACCCCTTCGGTGGGGTTCTTC. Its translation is CASSYSGTTPSVGFF.

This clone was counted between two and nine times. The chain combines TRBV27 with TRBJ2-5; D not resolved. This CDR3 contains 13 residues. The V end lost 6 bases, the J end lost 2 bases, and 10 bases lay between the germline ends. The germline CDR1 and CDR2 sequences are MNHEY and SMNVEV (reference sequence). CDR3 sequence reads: CASRTTVQETQYF. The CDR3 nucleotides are TGTGCCAGCAGGACAACAGTGCAAGAGACCCAGTACTTC.

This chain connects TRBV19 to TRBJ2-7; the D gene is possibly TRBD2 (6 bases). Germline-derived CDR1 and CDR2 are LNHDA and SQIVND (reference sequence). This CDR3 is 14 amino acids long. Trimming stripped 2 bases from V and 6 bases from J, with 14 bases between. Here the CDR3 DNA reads TGTGCCAGTAGTATAAAGGTCGCGGGGTCCGAGCAGTACTTC. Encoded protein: CASSIKVAGSEQYF.